This paragraph covers one T cell receptor (beta chain) sequence. The antigen it recognizes is unknown. Per-nucleotide qualities are absent, and no much larger clonotype sits a single base away. Including cysteine and phenylalanine, the CDR3 has 14 amino acids. The DNA shown is the 42-base CDR3, in frame from base 1. The germline V gene (reference sequence) gives CDR1 as GTSNPN and CDR2 as SVGIG. V is pruned by 2 bases and J by 8 bases, leaving 7 bases of the junction without a gene match. The sample belongs to a study of Graves' ophthalmopathy and Graves' hyperthyroidism (dated by TCRdb to the late 2010s). About the study as a whole: Peripheral blood samples were taken at the time of initial diagnosis, before any treatment was given. To tell Graves' ophthalmopathy apart from Graves' hyperthyroidism, and to predict which patients would progress to ophthalmopathy, the study relied on TCR beta repertoire signatures. In total, around 140 blood samples were TCR-sequenced: fewer than 50 ophthalmopathy, over 70 hyperthyroidism and 17 hyperthyroidism-to-ophthalmopathy patients. To explore V-J signatures distinguishing ophthalmopathy from hyperthyroidism, a discovery set of under 110 patients (about 44 ophthalmopathy, roughly 55 stable hyperthyroidism) was enrolled. An independent validation cohort was composed of some 19 hyperthyroidism patients and 15 to 17 patients who later progressed from hyperthyroidism to ophthalmopathy. T-cell repertoires of thyroid tissue and blood were compared in over 5 hyperthyroidism patients. Following sampling, methimazole starting at 30 mg daily was administered to hyperthyroidism patients, and high-dose intravenous methylprednisolone was administered to ophthalmopathy patients.

Study-wide conclusions, independent of this receptor: Most of the expanded thyroid clonotypes with a frequency above 0.001 were also detected in blood, and it was suggested that the thyroid immune response may be reflected by blood repertoires. In validation, the model predicted ophthalmopathy progression with about 64% sensitivity and 72.22% specificity; some 13 predicted patients were CT-confirmed with GO in a median of 6.5 months. In cross-validation, the 13-signature model distinguished ophthalmopathy from stable hyperthyroidism with 85% to 90% sensitivity and about 84% specificity, and in the test set the corresponding values were about 80% and 75%. Sample size was not predetermined statistically, and investigators were not blinded to group allocation.

Ophthalmopathy patients were characterized by moderately to severely active disease, a Clinical Activity Score of at least 3, a NOSPECS grade of at least 4, and a disease duration under 3 months. Patients with other autoimmune diseases, uncontrolled infections, pregnancy or lactation were excluded. Clinical symptoms, serum thyroxine, TRAb, thyroid ultrasound and orbital computed tomography were used for diagnosis. PBMCs were isolated from 7.5 to 10 ml of fresh peripheral blood by Ficoll-Paque density gradient centrifugation. Trizol reagent was used to extract the total RNA, and its quality was then checked on an Agilent 2100 Bioanalyzer. For repertoire sequencing, TCR beta CDR3 regions were amplified from RNA transcripts. A first-round RT-PCR used HTBI primers with the Qiagen OneStep RT-PCR kit, followed by a second-round multiplex PCR, size selection and purification. Sequencing of the libraries was carried out on an Illumina HiSeq2000 in paired-end mode with 100 bp reads. For the original study's pipeline: SOAPnuke was used to process the reads, removing any read that contained adapters or uncalled bases, had a mean Phred below 15, or lacked an exact match to the constant primer or identifier. High-quality paired reads were merged with COPE v1.2.5. Each unique nucleotide sequence was defined as a clonotype, and clonotypes were aligned to IMGT TRB V, D and J references with MiTCR v1.1. Only V-J combinations with frequency above 0.0001 were analysed, covering 99.2% of repertoires. A TCR clonal expansion and chaos score per V-J combination was defined as the ratio of F50 clonal expansion to chaos observed in the TCRdist matrix. Features were reduced by Welch's t-statistics and random forest to approximately 13 V-J combinations, which fed a naive Bayes classifier. The similarity between thyroid and blood repertoires was quantified using the Morisita-Horn index. The raw public reads went through TCRdb reprocessing: fastp at Q25, MiXCR clone calling, in-frame beta chains kept. A single entry per CDR3 protein holds the most common genes and DNA from its merged rows. The V and J calls reflect TCRdb's pipeline rather than the authors' work. This sample has 200,000 to 300,000 distinct CDR3 sequences in its table, and around 50% of those were observed once. Less than 60% of the sample comes from the top ten.

The source material was peripheral blood. The source is an adult man with Graves' ophthalmopathy. The rearrangement combines TRBV30 with TRBJ2-7; a stretch of 12 junction bases matches TRBD1. The DNA reads TGTGCCTGGAGTACCGGGACAGGGGGCAATAAGCAGTACTTC. Its coded protein is CAWSTGTGGNKQYF.